The present T cell receptor beta chain was sequenced within a study of vaccination and CD4 T cells after COVID-19. Sequence data for DNA of cultured CD4+ T cells were generated by the Oncomine TCR Beta short-read assay. After culture, CD4+ T cells served as the source for genomic DNA extraction. TCRdb passed the PCR reads through MiXCR, listing each CDR3 protein once. The data contain some 16,000 distinct CDR3 sequences, roughly 50% of them singletons. The J segment lost 1 base and the V segment lost 3 bases, leaving 5 bases of the junction unmatched. Germline V gene lookup returns CDR1 LNHNV and CDR2 YYDKDF (reference sequence). CDR3 size: 16 residues. Overall study results and limits: The great majority, 304 of 307 vaccine-specific clones, proved spike mono-reactive in convalescent patients.

Points on this clonotype: Its matching antigen is unknown.

Specified treatment: approximately nine-day PBMC culture with coronavirus spike peptide pools or control peptides (ViraFEST assay). T cells were expanded with peptide pools, and expanded clonotypes were identified by TCR sequencing. This sequence joins TRBV15 and TRBJ2-3; the match to TRBD2 covers 9 bases. The sample comprised CD4+ T cells from blood, cultured in vitro. The TCR comes from a human donor who had recovered from COVID-19. CDR3 DNA: TGTGCCACCAGCAGGAAGGTAGCGGGGGGCACAGATACGCAGTATTTT. It yields the protein CATSRKVAGGTDTQYF.